These 9 T cell receptor beta chains share one sample of origin, sequenced in a study of Ad26.COV2.S vaccination and SARS-CoV-2 variants. Treatment here: 15 to 20 received Ad26.COV2.S at low or high dose, single or two shots; about 5 received placebo; per-sample allocation not given. Day 63 after the first vaccine or placebo injection was the time point for sampling. Sequencing used immunoSEQ multiplex PCR; TCRdb keeps in-frame clones, though not all of them. The data contain about 400,000 clones, approximately 90% of them singletons. The sequencing here drew on peripheral blood, taken in a trial of Ad26.COV2.S vaccine versus placebo. The receptor set was obtained from a person aged 18-65 years who received the Ad26.COV2.S COVID-19 vaccine or a placebo.

The V call is TRBV13, the J call TRBJ1-1; D remains unclear. Germline-derived CDR1 and CDR2 are PRHDT and FYEKMQ (reference sequence). The CDR3 is made up of 14 amino acids. The ends were cut back, 5 bases at V and 7 bases at J, with 17 bases in the middle. CDR3 coding DNA: TGTGCCAGCAGCCCAAACGGACCGCGGGGTGAAGCTTTCTTT. This codes for CASSPNGPRGEAFF.

The chain has TRBV11-3 and TRBJ2-1; D remains ambiguous. Looked up from germline, CDR1 is SGHNT and CDR2 is YENEEA. This CDR3 is built from 14 residues. V was clipped by 1 base and J by 0 bases, with 4 bases between them. This CDR3 reads CASSLGRSYNEQFF. In DNA, the CDR3 is TGTGCCAGCAGCTTAGGGCGCTCCTACAATGAGCAGTTCTTC.

The rearrangement joins TRBV28 to TRBJ2-2; D gene uncertain. Germline CDR1 reads MDHEN; CDR2 reads SYDVKM. The germline V and J ends were trimmed by 6 bases and 5 bases, with 13 bases remaining between them. The CDR3 loop spans 14 amino acids. The CDR3 reads CASSTPAGTGELFF. As DNA, the CDR3 is TGTGCCAGCAGCACACCCGCAGGTACCGGGGAGCTGTTTTTT.

The V call is TRBV5-4, the J call TRBJ2-5; 10 bases agree with TRBD2. Germline CDR1 is SGHNT and CDR2 is YYREEE (reference sequence). J was trimmed by 5 bases and V by 4 bases; bases with no gene match: 14. This CDR3 is built from 17 residues. The CDR3, as DNA: TGTGCCAGCAGCCCCCCCCCGGCTAGCGGGGGTGGGGAGACCCAGTACTTC. Amino acids: CASSPPPASGGGETQYF.

This clone was observed once. CDR3 coding DNA: TGTGCCAGCAGCCAAGATTTGGGGGGTGGCTACACCTTC. It codes for CASSQDLGGGYTF. The rearrangement uses TRBV3-1 (or the pseudogene TRBV3-2) and TRBJ1-2; tentatively, D is TRBD1 (5 bases). The CDR3 runs 13 residues. Trimming took 0 bases from V and 7 from J, leaving 9 bases between them. CDR1 and CDR2 (germline): LGHDT, YNNKEL (reference sequence).

The genes are TRBV7-9 and TRBJ2-5; TRBD1 matches at 10 bases. Germline V CDR1 and CDR2: SEHNR, FQNEAQ (reference sequence). The CDR3 has 17 amino acids. V shed 5 bases, J shed 5 bases, and the junction held 14 bases outside the gene matches. The CDR3: CASSQVRTGGIGETQYF. In DNA, the CDR3 is TGTGCCAGCAGCCAAGTCCGGACAGGGGGAATCGGGGAGACCCAGTACTTC.

This chain uses TRBV2 with TRBJ2-7; weak D call: TRBD1 (5 bases). CDR3 length equals 15 residues. Germline V gives CDR1 SNHLY, CDR2 FYNNEI. Trimming pared 3 bases from V and 3 bases from J, leaving 15 bases between. CDR3: CASSEGPQQYYEQYF. The CDR3 coding sequence is TGTGCCAGCAGTGAGGGGCCACAACAATACTACGAGCAGTACTTC.

This CDR3 is CASSLMGAFGNTIYF. As DNA, the CDR3 is TGTGCCAGCAGCTTAATGGGGGCGTTTGGAAACACCATATATTTT. V gene TRBV7-2 combines with J gene TRBJ1-3, with D possibly TRBD1 on 6 matching bases. The CDR3 extends over 15 amino acids. V dropped 2 bases and J dropped 3 bases, with 11 bases sitting between them. Germline assignment: CDR1 SGHTA and CDR2 FQGNSA.

CDR3 sequence: CASSHPGRGNTEAFF. The CDR3 DNA reads as TGTGCCAGCAGCCACCCCGGACGGGGGAACACTGAAGCTTTCTTT. J is TRBJ1-1 and V is TRBV3-1 (or the pseudogene TRBV3-2); no definite D call. Germline V gene data show CDR1 as LGHDT and CDR2 as YNNKEL (reference sequence). The CDR3 is 15 amino acids. V was pared by 3 bases and J by 1 base, with 12 bases between.